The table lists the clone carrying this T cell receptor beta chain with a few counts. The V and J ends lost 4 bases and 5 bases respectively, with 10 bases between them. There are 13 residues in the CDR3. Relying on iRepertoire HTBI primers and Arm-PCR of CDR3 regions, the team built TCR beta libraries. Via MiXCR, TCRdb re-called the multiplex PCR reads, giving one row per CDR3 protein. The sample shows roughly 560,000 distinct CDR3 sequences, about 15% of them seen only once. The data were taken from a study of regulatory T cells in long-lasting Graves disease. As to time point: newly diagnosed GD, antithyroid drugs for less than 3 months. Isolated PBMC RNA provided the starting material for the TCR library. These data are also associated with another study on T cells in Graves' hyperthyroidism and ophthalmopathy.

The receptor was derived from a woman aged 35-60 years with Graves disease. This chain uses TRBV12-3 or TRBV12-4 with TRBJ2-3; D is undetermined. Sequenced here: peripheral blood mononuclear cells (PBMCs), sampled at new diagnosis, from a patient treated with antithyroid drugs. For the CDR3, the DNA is TGTGCCAGCAGTTGGCGTTCGGGAGATACGCAGTATTTT. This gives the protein CASSWRSGDTQYF.